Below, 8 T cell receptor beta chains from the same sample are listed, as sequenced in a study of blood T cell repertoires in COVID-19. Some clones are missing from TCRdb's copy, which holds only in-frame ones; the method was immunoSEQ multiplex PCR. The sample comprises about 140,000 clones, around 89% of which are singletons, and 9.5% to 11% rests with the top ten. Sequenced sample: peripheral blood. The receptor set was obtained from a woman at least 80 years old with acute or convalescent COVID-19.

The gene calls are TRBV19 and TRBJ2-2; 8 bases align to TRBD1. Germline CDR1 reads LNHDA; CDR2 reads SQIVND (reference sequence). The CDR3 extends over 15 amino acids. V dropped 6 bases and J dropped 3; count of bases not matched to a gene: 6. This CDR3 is CASSATGDYTGELFF. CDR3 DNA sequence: TGTGCCAGTAGCGCGACAGGGGACTACACCGGGGAGCTGTTTTTT.

CDR3 sequence (DNA): TGTGCCACCAAAAAGACAATTAACTATGGCTACACCTTC. Translated: CATKKTINYGYTF. The chain recombines TRBV6-5 with TRBJ1-2, with D hard to call. Per the germline V gene, CDR1 is MNHEY and CDR2 is SVGAGI. The CDR3 extends over 13 amino acids. V was pared by 10 bases and J by 1 base, with 13 bases between.

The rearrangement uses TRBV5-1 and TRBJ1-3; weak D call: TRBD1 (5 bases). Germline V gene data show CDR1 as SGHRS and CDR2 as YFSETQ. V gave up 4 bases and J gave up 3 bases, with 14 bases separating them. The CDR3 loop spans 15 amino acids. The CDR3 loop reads CASSLGTSGGNTIYF. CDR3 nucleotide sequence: TGCGCCAGCAGCCTCGGGACTAGCGGTGGAAACACCATATATTTT.

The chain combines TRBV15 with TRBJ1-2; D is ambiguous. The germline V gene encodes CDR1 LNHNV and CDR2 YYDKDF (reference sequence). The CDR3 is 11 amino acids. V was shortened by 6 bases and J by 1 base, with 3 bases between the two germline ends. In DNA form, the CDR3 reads TGTGCCACCAGACATAACTATGGCTACACCTTC. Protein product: CATRHNYGYTF.

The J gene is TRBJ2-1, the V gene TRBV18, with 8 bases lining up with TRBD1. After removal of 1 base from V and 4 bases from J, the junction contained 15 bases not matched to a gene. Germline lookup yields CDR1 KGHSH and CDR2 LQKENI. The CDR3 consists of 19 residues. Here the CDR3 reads CASSPQRIDRGFGYNEQFF. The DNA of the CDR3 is TGTGCCAGCTCACCACAAAGAATAGACAGGGGTTTTGGGTACAATGAGCAGTTCTTC.

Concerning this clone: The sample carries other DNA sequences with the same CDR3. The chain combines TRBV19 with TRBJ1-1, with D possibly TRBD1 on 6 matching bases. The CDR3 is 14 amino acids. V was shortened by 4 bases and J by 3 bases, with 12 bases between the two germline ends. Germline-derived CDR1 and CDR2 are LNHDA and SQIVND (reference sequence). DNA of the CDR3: TGTGCCAGTAGTAACAGGGCGCGAGACACTGAAGCTTTCTTT. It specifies CASSNRARDTEAFF.

The CDR3 sequence: CASAGRGGAGGELFF. CDR3 in DNA: TGTGCCAGCGCTGGTAGGGGGGGCGCGGGCGGGGAGCTGTTTTTT. The genes are TRBV6-5 and TRBJ2-2; D perhaps matches TRBD2 (7 bases). The germline CDR1 and CDR2 sequences are MNHEY and SVGAGI. CDR3 size: 15 residues. V was cut by 8 bases and J by 7 bases, with 20 bases left in between.

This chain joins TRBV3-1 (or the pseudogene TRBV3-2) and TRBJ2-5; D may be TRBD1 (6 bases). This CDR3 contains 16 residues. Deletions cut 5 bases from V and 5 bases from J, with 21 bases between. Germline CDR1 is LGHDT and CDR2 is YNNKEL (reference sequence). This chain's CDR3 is CASSFSLGHRRETQYF. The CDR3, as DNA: TGTGCCAGCAGCTTCTCCCTGGGACACCGGCGGGAGACCCAGTACTTC.